The TCR beta chain described here comes from a study of CD8+ T cells in alopecia areata. As regards this clone: Its antigen is not known.

Reverse transcribed after extraction, RNA yielded cDNA as the sequencing template. Libraries were prepared by immunoSEQ multiplex PCR; TCRdb keeps only in-frame clonotypes and omits some of them. The repertoire holds some 190,000 clones, with 50% to 60% as singletons. Regarding the study as a whole: Affected scalp, especially in alopecia totalis/universalis, had a higher clonality than normal scalp did. Administration of tofacitinib significantly diminished scalp clonality and expanded CD8+ clones within the top 100. Compared with mice, patients displayed less clear TCR sharing, possibly for HLA-related reasons.

This sample's treatment: oral pan-JAK inhibitor, 5-10 mg twice daily. This CDR3 contains 14 residues. Germline CDR1 SNHLY, CDR2 FYNNEI. J lost 1 base, V lost 8 bases, and 8 bases had no gene match. The sample consisted of CD4+ T cells sorted from blood, taken at week 4, from a patient treated with tofacitinib. The sequence was collected from a human donor with alopecia areata. This chain uses TRBV2 with TRBJ2-7, with TRBD1 matching 7 bases. The CDR3 DNA reads TGTGCCAGCCTGGGGGACAGCAGGTCCTACGAGCAGTACTTC. Translated, it gives CASLGDSRSYEQYF.